This T cell receptor beta chain was documented in a study of STAT5B mutations in CD4+ large granular lymphocyte leukemia. Study-level information: The CDR3 'QG' motif was associated with a particular HLA allele among healthy donors.

On this clone: Its antigen is not known.

Libraries were prepared by immunoSEQ multiplex PCR; TCRdb keeps only in-frame clonotypes and omits some of them. This table has approximately 40,000 clones, roughly 84% appearing once. General study findings and limits: TRBV06-family usage was enriched in top patient clones (8/27) versus controls (2/35).

The CDR3 loop spans 14 amino acids. Germline CDR1 reads SGHNT; CDR2 reads YYREEE (reference sequence). The ends were cut back, 1 base at V and 9 bases at J, with 14 bases in the middle. The TCR sequence derives from a human donor in good health. The genes are TRBV5-4 and TRBJ2-1; a possible D gene is TRBD2 (5 bases). The specimen was CD4+ T cells from blood buffy coats. CDR3 in amino acids: CASSLRLGETEQFF. The DNA of the CDR3 is TGTGCCAGCAGCTTGCGCCTGGGAGAGACTGAGCAGTTCTTC. Supplemented by reference TRBV5-4 and TRBJ2-1, the full variable domain reads ETGVTQSPTHLIKTRGQQVTLRCSSQSGHNTVSWYQQALGQGPQFIFQYYREEENGRGNFPPRFSGLQFPNYSSELNVNALELDDSALYLCASSLRLGETEQFFGPGTRLTVL.